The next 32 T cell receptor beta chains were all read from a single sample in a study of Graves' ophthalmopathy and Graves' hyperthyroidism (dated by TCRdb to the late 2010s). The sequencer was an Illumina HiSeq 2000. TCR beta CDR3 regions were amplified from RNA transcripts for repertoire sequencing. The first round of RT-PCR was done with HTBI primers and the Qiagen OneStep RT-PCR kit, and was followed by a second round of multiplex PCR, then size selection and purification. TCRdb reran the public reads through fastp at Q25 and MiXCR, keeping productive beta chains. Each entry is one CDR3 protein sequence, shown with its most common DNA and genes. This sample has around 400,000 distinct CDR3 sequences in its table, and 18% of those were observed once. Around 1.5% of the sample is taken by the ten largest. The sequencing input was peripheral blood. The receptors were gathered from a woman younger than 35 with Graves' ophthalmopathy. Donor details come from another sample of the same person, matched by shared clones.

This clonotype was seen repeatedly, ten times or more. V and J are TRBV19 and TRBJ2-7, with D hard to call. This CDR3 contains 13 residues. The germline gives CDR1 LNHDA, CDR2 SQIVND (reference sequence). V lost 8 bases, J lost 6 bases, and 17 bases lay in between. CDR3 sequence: CASSSQTSLEQYF. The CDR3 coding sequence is TGTGCCAGTTCGAGTCAGACCTCCCTCGAGCAGTACTTC.

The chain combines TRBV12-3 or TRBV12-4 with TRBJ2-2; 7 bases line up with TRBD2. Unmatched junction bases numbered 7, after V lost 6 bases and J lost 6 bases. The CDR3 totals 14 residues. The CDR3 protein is CASSYVGGSGELFF. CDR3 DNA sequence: TGTGCCAGCAGCTATGTGGGAGGGTCCGGGGAGCTGTTTTTT.

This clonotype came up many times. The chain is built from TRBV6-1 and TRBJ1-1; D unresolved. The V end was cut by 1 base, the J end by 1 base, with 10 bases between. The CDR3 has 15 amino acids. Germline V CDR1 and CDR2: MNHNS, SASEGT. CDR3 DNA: TGTGCCAGCAGTGAAGGGAGGACGGGGAACACTGAAGCTTTCTTT. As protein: CASSEGRTGNTEAFF.

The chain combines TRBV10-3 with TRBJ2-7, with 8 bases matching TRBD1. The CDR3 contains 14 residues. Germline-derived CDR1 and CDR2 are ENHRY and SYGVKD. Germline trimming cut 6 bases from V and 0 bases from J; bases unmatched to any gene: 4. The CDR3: CAIREGQDSYEQYF. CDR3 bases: TGTGCCATCAGGGAGGGACAGGACTCCTACGAGCAGTACTTC.

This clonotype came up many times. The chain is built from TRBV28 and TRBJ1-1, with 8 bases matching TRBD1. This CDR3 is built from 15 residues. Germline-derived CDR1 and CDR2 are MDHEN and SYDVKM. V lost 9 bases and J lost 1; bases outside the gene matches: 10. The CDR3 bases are TGTGCCAGGGCAACCTCGGGACAGGAGAACACTGAAGCTTTCTTT. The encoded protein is CARATSGQENTEAFF.

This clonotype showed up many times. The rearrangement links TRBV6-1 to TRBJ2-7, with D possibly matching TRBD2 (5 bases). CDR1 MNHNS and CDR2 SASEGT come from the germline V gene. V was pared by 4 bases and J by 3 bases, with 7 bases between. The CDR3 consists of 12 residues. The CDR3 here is CASSVDFYEQYF. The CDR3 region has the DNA TGTGCCAGCAGTGTGGACTTCTACGAGCAGTACTTC.

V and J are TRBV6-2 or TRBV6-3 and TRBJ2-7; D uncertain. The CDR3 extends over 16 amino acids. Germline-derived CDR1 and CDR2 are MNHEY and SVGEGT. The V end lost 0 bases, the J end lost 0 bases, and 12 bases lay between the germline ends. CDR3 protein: CASSYSFRSSSYEQYF. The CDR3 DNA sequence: TGTGCCAGCAGTTACTCGTTCCGCAGTAGCTCCTACGAGCAGTACTTC.

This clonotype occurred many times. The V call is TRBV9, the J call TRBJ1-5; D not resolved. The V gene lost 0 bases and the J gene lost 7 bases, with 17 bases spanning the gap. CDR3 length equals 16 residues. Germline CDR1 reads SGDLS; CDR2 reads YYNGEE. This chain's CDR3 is CASSVGADPQWQPQHF. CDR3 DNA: TGTGCCAGCAGCGTAGGGGCAGATCCCCAATGGCAGCCCCAGCATTTT.

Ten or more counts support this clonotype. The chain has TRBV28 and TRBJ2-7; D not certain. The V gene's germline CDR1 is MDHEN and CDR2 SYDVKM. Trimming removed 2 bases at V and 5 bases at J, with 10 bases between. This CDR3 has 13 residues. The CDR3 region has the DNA TGTGCCAGCAGTTTAACACGGACCGACGAGCAGTACTTC. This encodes CASSLTRTDEQYF.

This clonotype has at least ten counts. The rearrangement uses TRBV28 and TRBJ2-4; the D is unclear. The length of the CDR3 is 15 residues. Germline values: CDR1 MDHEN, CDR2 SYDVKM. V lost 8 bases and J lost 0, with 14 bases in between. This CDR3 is CASSSMALAKNIQYF. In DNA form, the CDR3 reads TGTGCCAGCTCCTCGATGGCCCTAGCCAAAAACATTCAGTACTTC.

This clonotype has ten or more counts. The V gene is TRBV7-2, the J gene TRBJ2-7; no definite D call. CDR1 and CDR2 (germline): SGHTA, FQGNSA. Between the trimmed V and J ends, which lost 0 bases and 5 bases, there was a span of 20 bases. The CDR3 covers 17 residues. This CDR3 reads CASSLASGPGLIDEQYF. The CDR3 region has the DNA TGTGCCAGCAGCTTAGCGTCGGGCCCAGGTCTTATTGACGAGCAGTACTTC.

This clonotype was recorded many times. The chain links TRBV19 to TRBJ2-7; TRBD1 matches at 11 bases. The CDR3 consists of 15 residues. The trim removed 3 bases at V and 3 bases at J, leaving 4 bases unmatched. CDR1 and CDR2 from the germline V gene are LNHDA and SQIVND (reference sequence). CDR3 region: CASSMQGTGGYEQYF. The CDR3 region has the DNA TGTGCCAGTAGTATGCAGGGGACAGGGGGCTACGAGCAGTACTTC.

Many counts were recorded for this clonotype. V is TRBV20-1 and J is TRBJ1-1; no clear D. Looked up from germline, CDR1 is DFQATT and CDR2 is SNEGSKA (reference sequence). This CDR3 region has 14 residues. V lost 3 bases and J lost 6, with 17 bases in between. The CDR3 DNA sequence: TGCAGTGCTAGGTTACAGTTTAAACCCGCTGAAGCTTTCTTT. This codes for CSARLQFKPAEAFF.

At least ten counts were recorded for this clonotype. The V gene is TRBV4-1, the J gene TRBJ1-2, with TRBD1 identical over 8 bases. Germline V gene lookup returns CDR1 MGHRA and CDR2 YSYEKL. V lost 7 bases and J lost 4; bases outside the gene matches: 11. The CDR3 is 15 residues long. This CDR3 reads CASTPETGATYGYTF. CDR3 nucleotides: TGCGCCAGCACCCCAGAGACAGGGGCGACCTATGGCTACACCTTC.

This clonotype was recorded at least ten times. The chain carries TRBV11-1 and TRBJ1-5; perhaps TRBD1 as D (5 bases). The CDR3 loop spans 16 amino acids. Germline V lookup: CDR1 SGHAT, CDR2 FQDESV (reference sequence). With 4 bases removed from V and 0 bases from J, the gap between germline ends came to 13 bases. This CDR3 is CASSSDSIYSNQPQHF. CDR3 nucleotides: TGTGCCAGCAGCTCCGACAGTATCTATAGCAATCAGCCCCAGCATTTT.

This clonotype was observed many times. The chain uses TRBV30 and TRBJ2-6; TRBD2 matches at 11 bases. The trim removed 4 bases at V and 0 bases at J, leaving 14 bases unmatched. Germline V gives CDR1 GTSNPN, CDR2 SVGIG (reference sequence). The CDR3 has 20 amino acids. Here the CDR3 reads CAWNSGLAGPFYSGANVLTF. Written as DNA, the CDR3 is TGTGCCTGGAACTCCGGACTAGCGGGCCCCTTTTACTCTGGGGCCAACGTCCTGACTTTC.

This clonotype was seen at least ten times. The CDR3 DNA follows: TGTGCTAGTGGTTTCGACTATCGGCCGAGCAAAGCTTTCTTT. It yields the protein CASGFDYRPSKAFF. The chain combines TRBV12-5 with TRBJ1-1; no clear D gene. Trimming pared 3 bases from V and 9 bases from J, leaving 17 bases between. This CDR3 has 14 amino acids. CDR1 is LGHNT and CDR2 is FRNRAP in the germline V gene.

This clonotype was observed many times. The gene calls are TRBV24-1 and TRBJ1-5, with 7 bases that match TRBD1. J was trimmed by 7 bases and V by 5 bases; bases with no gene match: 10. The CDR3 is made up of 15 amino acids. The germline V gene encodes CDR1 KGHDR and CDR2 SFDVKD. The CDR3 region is CATSASGGENQPQHF. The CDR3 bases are TGTGCCACCAGTGCCTCAGGGGGGGAAAACCAGCCCCAGCATTTT.

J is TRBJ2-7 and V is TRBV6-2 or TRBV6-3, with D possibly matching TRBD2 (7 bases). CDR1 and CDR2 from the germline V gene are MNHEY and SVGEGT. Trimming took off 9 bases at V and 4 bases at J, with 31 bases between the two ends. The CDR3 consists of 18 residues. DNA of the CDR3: TGTGCCAGACACCGACGGGGGCTTTTACGGCTCGGGAGGTACGAGCAGTACTTC. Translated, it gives CARHRRGLLRLGRYEQYF.

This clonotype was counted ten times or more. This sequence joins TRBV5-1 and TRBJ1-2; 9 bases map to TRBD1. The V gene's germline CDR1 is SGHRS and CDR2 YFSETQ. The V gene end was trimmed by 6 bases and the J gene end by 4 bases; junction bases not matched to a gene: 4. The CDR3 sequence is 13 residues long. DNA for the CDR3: TGCGCCAGCACGACAGGGGGAGGCTATGGCTACACCTTC. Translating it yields CASTTGGGYGYTF.

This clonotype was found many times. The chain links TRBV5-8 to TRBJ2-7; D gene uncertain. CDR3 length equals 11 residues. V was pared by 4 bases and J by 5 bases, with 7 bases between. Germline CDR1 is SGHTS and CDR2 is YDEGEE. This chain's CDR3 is CASSPRNEQYF. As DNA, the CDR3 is TGTGCCAGCAGCCCACGTAACGAGCAGTACTTC.

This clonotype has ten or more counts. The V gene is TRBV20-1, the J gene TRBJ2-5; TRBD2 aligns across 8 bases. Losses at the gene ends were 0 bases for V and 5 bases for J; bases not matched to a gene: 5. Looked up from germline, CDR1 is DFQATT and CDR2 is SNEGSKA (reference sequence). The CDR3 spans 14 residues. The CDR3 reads CSARDRRGRETQYF. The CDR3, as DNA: TGCAGTGCTAGAGATCGTCGCGGGAGGGAGACCCAGTACTTC.

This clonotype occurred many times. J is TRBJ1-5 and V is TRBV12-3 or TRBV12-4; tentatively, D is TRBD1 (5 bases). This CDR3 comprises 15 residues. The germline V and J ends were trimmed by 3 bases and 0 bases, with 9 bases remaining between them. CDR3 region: CASSFARVSNQPQHF. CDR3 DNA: TGTGCCAGCAGTTTCGCCAGGGTTAGCAATCAGCCCCAGCATTTT.

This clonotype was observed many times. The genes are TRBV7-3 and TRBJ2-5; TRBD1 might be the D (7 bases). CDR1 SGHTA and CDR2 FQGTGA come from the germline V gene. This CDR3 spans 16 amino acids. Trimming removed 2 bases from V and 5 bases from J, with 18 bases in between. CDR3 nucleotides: TGTGCCAGCAGCTTACGACCCGGAGGGGGCGATGAGACCCAGTACTTC. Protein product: CASSLRPGGGDETQYF.

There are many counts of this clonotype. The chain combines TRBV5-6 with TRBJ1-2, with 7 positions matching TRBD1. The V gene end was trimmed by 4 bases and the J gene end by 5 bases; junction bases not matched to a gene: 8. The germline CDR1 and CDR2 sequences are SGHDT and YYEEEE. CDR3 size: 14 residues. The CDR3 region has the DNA TGTGCCAGCAGCCTTCTGCGGACAGGTTATGGCTACACCTTC. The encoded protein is CASSLLRTGYGYTF.

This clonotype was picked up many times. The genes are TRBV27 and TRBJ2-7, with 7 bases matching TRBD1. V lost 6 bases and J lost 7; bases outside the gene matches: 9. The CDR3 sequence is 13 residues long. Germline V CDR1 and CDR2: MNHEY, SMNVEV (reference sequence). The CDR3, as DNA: TGTGCCAGCAGCCGGGTACAGGGGTGGGAGCAGTACTTC. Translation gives CASSRVQGWEQYF.

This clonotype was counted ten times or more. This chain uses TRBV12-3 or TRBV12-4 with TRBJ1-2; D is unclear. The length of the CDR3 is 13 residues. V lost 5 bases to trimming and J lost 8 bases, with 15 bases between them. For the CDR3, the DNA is TGTGCCAGCAGTACACTGGCTCGGCGGGGCTACACCTTC. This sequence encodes CASSTLARRGYTF.

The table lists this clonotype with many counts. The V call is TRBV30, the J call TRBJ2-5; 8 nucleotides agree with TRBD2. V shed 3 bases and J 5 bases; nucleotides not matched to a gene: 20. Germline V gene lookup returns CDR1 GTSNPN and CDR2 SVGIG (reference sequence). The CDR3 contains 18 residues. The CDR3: CAWRMGSGNIRVVETQYF. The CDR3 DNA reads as TGTGCCTGGAGGATGGGTAGCGGGAATATCCGCGTCGTGGAGACCCAGTACTTC.

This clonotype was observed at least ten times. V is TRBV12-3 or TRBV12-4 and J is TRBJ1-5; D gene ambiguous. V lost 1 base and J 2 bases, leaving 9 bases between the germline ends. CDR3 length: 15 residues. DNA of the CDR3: TGTGCCAGCAGTTTAGTTGGGGATCGCAATCAGCCCCAGCATTTT. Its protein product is CASSLVGDRNQPQHF.

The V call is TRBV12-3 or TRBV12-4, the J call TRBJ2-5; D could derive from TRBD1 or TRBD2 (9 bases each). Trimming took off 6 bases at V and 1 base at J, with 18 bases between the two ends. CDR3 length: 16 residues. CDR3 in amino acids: CASRRLADRGQETQYF. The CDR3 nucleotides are TGTGCCAGCAGACGACTAGCGGACAGGGGCCAAGAGACCCAGTACTTC.

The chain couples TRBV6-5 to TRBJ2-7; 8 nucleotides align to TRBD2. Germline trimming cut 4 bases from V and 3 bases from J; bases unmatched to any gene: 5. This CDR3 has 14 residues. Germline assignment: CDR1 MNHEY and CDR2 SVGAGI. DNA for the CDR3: TGTGCCAGCAGTTTCTACGGGAGGGACTACGAGCAGTACTTC. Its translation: CASSFYGRDYEQYF.

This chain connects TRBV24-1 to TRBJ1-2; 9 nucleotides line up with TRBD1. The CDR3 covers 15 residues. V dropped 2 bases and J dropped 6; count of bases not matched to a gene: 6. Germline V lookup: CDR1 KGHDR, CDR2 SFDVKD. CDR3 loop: CATSDSRTGVDGYTF. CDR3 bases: TGTGCCACCAGTGATTCGCGGACAGGGGTGGATGGCTACACCTTC.